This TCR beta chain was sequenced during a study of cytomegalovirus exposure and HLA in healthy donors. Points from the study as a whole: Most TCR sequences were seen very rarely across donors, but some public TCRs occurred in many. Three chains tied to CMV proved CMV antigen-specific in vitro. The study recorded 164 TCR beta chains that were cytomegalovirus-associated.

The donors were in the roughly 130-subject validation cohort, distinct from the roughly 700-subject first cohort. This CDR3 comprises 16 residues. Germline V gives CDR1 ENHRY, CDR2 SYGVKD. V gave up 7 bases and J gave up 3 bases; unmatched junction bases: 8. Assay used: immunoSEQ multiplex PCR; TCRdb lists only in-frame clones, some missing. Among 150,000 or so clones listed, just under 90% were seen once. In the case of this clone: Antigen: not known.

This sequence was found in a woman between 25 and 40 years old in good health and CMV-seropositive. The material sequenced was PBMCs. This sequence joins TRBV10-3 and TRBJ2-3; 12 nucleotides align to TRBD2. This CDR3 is CAITSIGTSGTDTQYF. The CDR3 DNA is TGTGCCATCACCTCAATAGGGACTAGCGGGACAGATACGCAGTATTTT.